Below, 18 T cell receptor beta chains from the same sample are listed, as sequenced in a study of human T cells and chemical hapten exposure. Time point indicated: patch test 2, 6 weeks after DPC sensitization. The treatment here: therapeutic diphenylcyclopropenone sensitization with weekly scalp DPC. Via MiXCR, TCRdb re-called the RACE reads, giving one row per CDR3 protein. Of roughly 84,000 distinct CDR3 sequences listed, more than 9% are singletons. The sample in question was whole blood, obtained in connection with sensitization to the hapten diphenylcyclopropenone (DPC). The source of these receptors is a woman aged 50 to 65 with alopecia areata. Some clones in this sample may be carry-over from other donors' samples.

This clonotype occurred many times. The chain carries TRBV5-1 and TRBJ2-2; the match to TRBD1 covers 8 bases. The CDR3 has 16 residues. Germline assignment: CDR1 SGHRS and CDR2 YFSETQ. The V gene end was trimmed by 4 bases and the J gene end by 6 bases; junction bases not matched to a gene: 11. The DNA for the CDR3 is TGCGCCAGCAGCCAAAGGACAGGGACCTTAGCCGGGGAGCTGTTTTTT. This sequence encodes CASSQRTGTLAGELFF.

The table lists this clonotype with many counts. The chain is built from TRBV7-2 and TRBJ1-5, with a possible D match to TRBD1 (5 bases). Trimming took off 1 base at V and 7 bases at J, with 14 bases between the two ends. The CDR3 length is 15 residues. Germline V CDR1 and CDR2: SGHTA, FQGNSA. CDR3 protein: CASSLVGGSEQPQHF. CDR3 DNA: TGTGCCAGCAGCTTAGTGGGGGGGTCAGAACAGCCCCAGCATTTT.

The chain joins TRBV5-1 to TRBJ1-4, with TRBD1 as a possible D gene (5 bases). Germline V lookup: CDR1 SGHRS, CDR2 YFSETQ. This CDR3 spans 14 amino acids. Deletions cut 3 bases from V and 2 bases from J, with 8 bases between. DNA for the CDR3: TGCGCCAGCAGCTGGCGGGACACTAATGAAAAACTGTTTTTT. This codes for CASSWRDTNEKLFF.

The table lists this clonotype with many counts. The CDR3 carries no conserved terminal phenylalanine or tryptophan, so it likely arises from a read error. Because the CDR3's place on the DNA is in doubt, the DNA is left out and the CDR3 is given as listed by TCRdb. This rearrangement joins TRBV7-9 to TRBJ1-1; the listed D gene, TRBD1, was not tested against the DNA. The CDR3 totals 12 residues, both ends included. Germline V lookup: CDR1 SEHNR, CDR2 FQNEAQ (reference sequence). CDR3 residues: CASSFSGLGETL.

There are many counts of this clonotype. This sequence joins TRBV29-1 and TRBJ1-2, with TRBD1 identical over 10 bases. The CDR3 is 14 amino acids. Germline loops: CDR1 SQVTM, CDR2 ANQGSEA. V gave up 6 bases and J gave up 1 base; unmatched junction bases: 5. DNA for the CDR3: TGCAGCGTGGACAGGGGGTATGGTAACTATGGCTACACCTTC. It translates to CSVDRGYGNYGYTF.

This clonotype was recorded at least ten times. V and J are TRBV6-1 and TRBJ2-1; 7 positions agree with TRBD1. The germline CDR1 and CDR2 sequences are MNHNS and SASEGT. V shed 10 bases and J 6 bases; nucleotides not matched to a gene: 9. The CDR3 runs 13 residues. CDR3 protein: CATFTGVGNEQFF. CDR3 coding DNA: TGTGCCACCTTCACAGGGGTTGGCAATGAGCAGTTCTTC.

The genes are TRBV7-8 and TRBJ1-1; the D is unclear. V dropped 8 bases and J dropped 2 bases, with 12 bases sitting between them. The CDR3 is 13 residues long. The germline gives CDR1 SGHVS, CDR2 FQNEAQ. CDR3 DNA: TGTGCCAGCCAAGGGAGAAGTAACACTGAAGCTTTCTTT. Translating it yields CASQGRSNTEAFF.

This clonotype was detected ten times or more. The chain combines TRBV11-3 with TRBJ1-4; 9 bases line up with TRBD1. CDR1 is SGHNT, CDR2 YENEEA, per germline. The length of the CDR3 is 15 residues. The ends lost 3 bases at V and 6 bases at J; junction bases unmatched: 5. Here the CDR3 DNA reads TGTGCCAGCAGCTTGGGACAGGGACCCCATGAAAAACTGTTTTTT. Encoded protein: CASSLGQGPHEKLFF.

This clonotype showed up just a few times. The chain recombines TRBV29-1 with TRBJ2-1, with D unclear. V lost 4 bases, J lost 4 bases, and 5 bases lay in between. Germline V gene data show CDR1 as SQVTM and CDR2 as ANQGSEA. The CDR3 covers 11 residues. CDR3 in amino acids: CSVGSYNEQFF. As DNA, the CDR3 is TGCAGCGTTGGATCTTACAATGAGCAGTTCTTC.

Many counts were recorded for this clonotype. J is TRBJ1-2 and V is TRBV4-3, with 10 bases aligning to TRBD1. Germline V gene sequence: CDR1 LGHNA, CDR2 YSLEER. Unmatched junction bases numbered 3, after V lost 1 base and J lost 4 bases. The CDR3 length is 15 residues. The CDR3: CASSQGGQGSYGYTF. In DNA, the CDR3 is TGCGCCAGCAGCCAAGGGGGACAGGGGTCCTATGGCTACACCTTC.

V and J are TRBV6-5 and TRBJ2-5, with no clear D. The CDR3 consists of 13 residues. V was cut by 1 base and J by 0 bases, with 3 bases left in between. Germline lookup yields CDR1 MNHEY and CDR2 SVGAGI. This CDR3 is CASSYLNQETQYF. CDR3 nucleotide sequence: TGTGCCAGCAGTTACTTGAACCAAGAGACCCAGTACTTC.

This clonotype has only a few counts. This chain links TRBV2 with TRBJ2-2; TRBD1 matches at 7 bases. The ends lost 8 bases at V and 1 base at J; junction bases unmatched: 4. The CDR3 length is 14 residues. CDR1 is SNHLY and CDR2 is FYNNEI in the germline V gene. For the CDR3, the DNA is TGTGCCAGCCAAGGGGGCCGGAACACCGGGGAGCTGTTTTTT. Encoded protein: CASQGGRNTGELFF. Together with reference TRBV2 and TRBJ2-2, the CDR3 gives the full variable domain: EPEVTQTPSHQVTQMGQEVILRCVPISNHLYFYWYRQILGQKVEFLVSFYNNEISEKSEIFDDQFSVERPDGSNFTLKIRSTKLEDSAMYFCASQGGRNTGELFFGEGSRLTVL.

This clonotype occurred many times. The chain links TRBV7-2 to TRBJ2-1; D call uncertain. The CDR3 loop spans 14 amino acids. V lost 2 bases and J lost 4, with 9 bases in between. Germline loops: CDR1 SGHTA, CDR2 FQGNSA. CDR3 protein: CASSLKLRYNEQFF. In DNA, the CDR3 is TGTGCCAGCAGCTTAAAACTTCGGTACAATGAGCAGTTCTTC.

This clonotype was recorded many times. CDR3 in amino acids: CSPYRVAPPGYEQYF. The CDR3, as DNA: TGCAGTCCCTACAGGGTAGCACCCCCTGGATACGAGCAGTACTTC. The chain combines TRBV20-1 with TRBJ2-7; weak D call: TRBD1 (6 bases). This CDR3 is 15 amino acids long. Deletions cut 8 bases from V and 4 bases from J, with 24 bases between. In germline, CDR1 is DFQATT, CDR2 SNEGSKA (reference sequence).

This clonotype was recorded at least ten times. The chain carries TRBV3-1 and TRBJ2-2; D gene uncertain. Germline loops: CDR1 LGHDT, CDR2 YNNKEL (reference sequence). The CDR3 length is 13 residues. V was trimmed by 1 base and J by 6 bases, leaving 6 bases between them. The CDR3 reads CASSQGRSGELFF. The CDR3 nucleotides read TGTGCCAGCAGCCAAGGTCGGTCCGGGGAGCTGTTTTTT.

The chain uses TRBV7-9 and TRBJ1-2; unclear D gene. Germline values: CDR1 SEHNR, CDR2 FQNEAQ (reference sequence). Trimming shortened V by 2 bases and J by 0 bases, and 10 bases separated the two germline ends. This CDR3 is built from 15 residues. CDR3 amino acids: CASSLISGANYGYTF. In nucleotides, the CDR3 is TGTGCCAGCAGCTTAATATCAGGAGCTAACTATGGCTACACCTTC.

This clonotype was counted many times. This chain links TRBV20-1 with TRBJ2-1; perhaps TRBD2 as D (6 bases). CDR1 and CDR2 (germline): DFQATT, SNEGSKA (reference sequence). V lost 4 bases to trimming and J lost 5 bases, with 15 bases between them. This CDR3 is built from 14 residues. CDR3 DNA sequence: TGCAGTGCTAAAACCGGGACTCCGAACAATGAGCAGTTCTTC. It codes for CSAKTGTPNNEQFF.

Note on this clonotype: This may be a read error, as it is one base from a much larger clone. The rearrangement links TRBV29-1 to TRBJ1-1; unclear D gene. CDR1 is SQVTM and CDR2 is ANQGSEA in the germline V gene. The CDR3 contains 11 residues. With 3 bases removed from V and 0 bases from J, the gap between germline ends came to 2 bases. The chain's CDR3 is CSVELNTEAFF. The DNA for the CDR3 is TGCAGCGTTGAGTTGAACACTGAAGCTTTCTTT.